This entry lists 24 T cell receptor beta chains sequenced from one sample in a study of cytomegalovirus exposure and HLA in healthy donors. Amplification used 60 Vbeta primers and 13 Jbeta primers. Profiled with immunoSEQ multiplex PCR; TCRdb holds only in-frame clones, not every one. The profile shows 95,000 to 150,000 clones, 80% of them singletons. The source material was PBMCs. The receptors stem from a female donor in good health and CMV-seropositive.

The V gene is TRBV10-3, the J gene TRBJ2-7; 8 bases map to TRBD2. V was clipped by 10 bases and J by 5 bases; unmatched bases: 13. CDR3 length: 14 amino acids. Per the germline V gene, CDR1 is ENHRY and CDR2 is SYGVKD. The CDR3 DNA reads TGTGCCACCACTGGGAGCGGGGGCTTAGACGAGCAGTACTTC. This translates into CATTGSGGLDEQYF.

J is TRBJ2-2 and V is TRBV9, with 8 nucleotides matching TRBD2. The trim removed 5 bases at V and 1 base at J, leaving 4 bases unmatched. Germline CDR1 and CDR2: SGDLS and YYNGEE. This CDR3 contains 15 residues. CDR3 nucleotide sequence: TGTGCCAGCAGGCAACGGGGGGGGAACACCGGGGAGCTGTTTTTT. It encodes CASRQRGGNTGELFF.

This clone was picked up one time. The V and J genes are TRBV30 and TRBJ1-5; D not certain. The CDR3 is 13 residues long. Trimming shortened V by 1 base and J by 7 bases, and 11 bases separated the two germline ends. Germline lookup yields CDR1 GTSNPN and CDR2 SVGIG (reference sequence). The CDR3 reads CAWSGGVSQPQHF. The CDR3 DNA follows: TGTGCCTGGAGTGGGGGAGTCAGCCAGCCCCAGCATTTT.

In DNA form, the CDR3 reads TGTGCCAGCTCACCACCGCCCCAGGGGGAACATTCAACTAATGAAAAACTGTTTTTT. It yields the protein CASSPPPQGEHSTNEKLFF. This sequence joins TRBV18 and TRBJ1-4; 7 nucleotides agree with TRBD1. The CDR3 has 19 residues. After removal of 0 bases from V and 0 bases from J, the junction contained 10 bases not matched to a gene. Germline-derived CDR1 and CDR2 are KGHSH and LQKENI.

The rearrangement uses TRBV18 and TRBJ2-5; D unresolved. The end of the DNA fits TRBJ2-7 better, so the J call may be wrong. The CDR3 is 14 amino acids. Germline-derived CDR1 and CDR2 are KGHSH and LQKENI. CDR3: CASSPRKDSYEQYF. Here the CDR3 DNA reads TGTGCCAGCTCACCACGTAAGGACTCCTACGAGCAGTACTTC.

The J gene is TRBJ1-2, the V gene TRBV19; 7 bases match TRBD1. The length of the CDR3 is 12 residues. Germline lookup yields CDR1 LNHDA and CDR2 SQIVND (reference sequence). Trimming removed 10 bases from V and 6 bases from J; junction bases left unmatched: 8. The CDR3 DNA reads TGTGCCACGCGTCGACAGGGCAATGGCTACACCTTC. This encodes CATRRQGNGYTF.

The genes are TRBV18 and TRBJ2-3, with 13 nucleotides matching TRBD2. Germline CDR1 is KGHSH and CDR2 is LQKENI. The trim removed 3 bases at V and 0 bases at J, leaving 6 bases unmatched. This CDR3 has 18 residues. The CDR3 region has the DNA TGTGCCAGCTCACCCCAAACTAGCGGGGGGGCGAGCACAGATACGCAGTATTTT. Translated, it gives CASSPQTSGGASTDTQYF.

The chain uses TRBV11-3 and TRBJ2-3; perhaps TRBD2 as D (5 bases). Per germline, CDR1 SGHNT and CDR2 YENEEA. CDR3 length: 14 amino acids. V gave up 1 base and J gave up 4 bases, with 9 bases separating them. Here the CDR3 DNA reads TGTGCCAGCAGCTTAGGTAGCGCGGCAGATACGCAGTATTTT. This sequence encodes CASSLGSAADTQYF.

This clone was found once. The J gene is TRBJ2-2, the V gene TRBV5-1; TRBD2 agrees at 7 bases. The CDR3 length is 18 residues. V lost 0 bases to trimming and J lost 0 bases; unmatched junction nucleotides: 8. Per the germline V gene, CDR1 is SGHRS and CDR2 is YFSETQ. CDR3: CASSLALTGGSNTGELFF. The CDR3, as DNA: TGCGCCAGCAGCTTGGCGCTTACGGGGGGATCGAACACCGGGGAGCTGTTTTTT.

The V gene is TRBV30, the J gene TRBJ1-2; TRBD1 matches 8 bases. Trimming took 6 bases from V and 4 from J; bases not matched to a gene: 1. The CDR3 loop spans 11 amino acids. Germline V gene lookup returns CDR1 GTSNPN and CDR2 SVGIG (reference sequence). CDR3 residues: CACGTGYGYTF. Written as DNA, the CDR3 is TGTGCCTGCGGGACAGGCTATGGCTACACCTTC.

The V call is TRBV29-1, the J call TRBJ1-2; tentatively, D is TRBD1 (5 bases). V was clipped by 3 bases and J by 8 bases, with 7 bases between them. The CDR3 covers 10 residues. The germline V gene has CDR1 SQVTM and CDR2 ANQGSEA. CDR3 loop: CSVDRGGYTF. The CDR3 DNA follows: TGCAGCGTTGATCGGGGGGGCTACACCTTC.

The CDR3 reads CAWNLRGGYTF. DNA of the CDR3: TGTGCCTGGAACCTCAGGGGAGGCTACACCTTC. The rearrangement links TRBV30 to TRBJ1-2; TRBD1 is a possible D gene (6 bases). The germline gives CDR1 GTSNPN, CDR2 SVGIG (reference sequence). V lost 4 bases and J 8 bases, leaving 11 bases between the germline ends. CDR3 length equals 11 residues. Combining the CDR3 with reference TRBV30 and TRBJ1-2 gives the whole variable domain SQTIHQWPATLVQPVGSPLSLECTVEGTSNPNLYWYRQAAGRGLQLLFYSVGIGQISSEVPQNLSASRPQDRQFILSSKKLLLSDSGFYLCAWNLRGGYTFGSGTRLTVV.

This sequence joins TRBV19 and TRBJ1-1; 9 bases align to TRBD1. Per germline, CDR1 LNHDA and CDR2 SQIVND (reference sequence). The CDR3 consists of 14 residues. The V gene end was trimmed by 5 bases and the J gene end by 5 bases; junction bases not matched to a gene: 6. The CDR3 here is CASSASGQGTEAFF. CDR3 DNA sequence: TGTGCCAGTAGTGCCTCGGGACAGGGTACTGAAGCTTTCTTT.

The DNA of the CDR3 is TGTGCCTGGAGTACAGGTAACAATCAGCCCCAGCATTTT. Amino acid sequence: CAWSTGNNQPQHF. The chain links TRBV30 to TRBJ1-5; tentative D call: TRBD1 (5 bases). Trimming removed 2 bases at V and 3 bases at J, with 8 bases between. CDR3 length: 13 amino acids. Germline V gene sequence: CDR1 GTSNPN, CDR2 SVGIG (reference sequence).

The chain carries TRBV4-2 and TRBJ2-2; 8 bases are a match to TRBD1. The J segment lost 2 bases and the V segment lost 4 bases, leaving 9 bases of the junction unmatched. Looked up from germline, CDR1 is LGHNA and CDR2 is YNFKEQ. CDR3 size: 17 residues. CDR3 residues: CASSPGIGQGNTGELFF. CDR3 DNA sequence: TGTGCCAGCAGCCCAGGCATAGGACAGGGAAACACCGGGGAGCTGTTTTTT.

This clone was seen only once. The J gene is TRBJ1-6, the V gene TRBV5-4; 8 bases align to TRBD1. This CDR3 has 17 residues. Germline values: CDR1 SGHNT, CDR2 YYREEE (reference sequence). Trimming took 2 bases from V and 9 from J; bases not matched to a gene: 13. The CDR3 bases are TGTGCCAGCAGCTTAAGGACAGGGTCCGCGATGGGTTCACCCCTCCACTTT. Its translation is CASSLRTGSAMGSPLHF.

This chain uses TRBV6-1 with TRBJ1-2, with D possibly TRBD1 on 6 matching bases. The CDR3 has 17 residues. Per the germline V gene, CDR1 is MNHNS and CDR2 is SASEGT. Trimming cost V 0 bases and J 2 bases, with 16 bases left between them. The DNA for the CDR3 is TGTGCCAGCAGTGAAGCAGGACAGTCCGGGGCCAACTATGGCTACACCTTC. It specifies CASSEAGQSGANYGYTF.

The chain uses TRBV28 and TRBJ1-2; D unclear. V lost 5 bases to trimming and J lost 4 bases, with 14 bases between them. The CDR3 sequence is 14 residues long. Looked up from germline, CDR1 is MDHEN and CDR2 is SYDVKM. The CDR3 region has the DNA TGTGCCAGCAGTCCGCCCGCAGTACGCTATGGCTACACCTTC. It encodes CASSPPAVRYGYTF.

The chain joins TRBV11-2 to TRBJ2-7; no firm D call. Germline V gene lookup returns CDR1 SGHAT and CDR2 FQNNGV. Deletions cut 5 bases from V and 6 bases from J, with 8 bases between. The CDR3 covers 11 residues. DNA of the CDR3: TGTGCCAGCAGCATTCGAGGCGAGCAGTACTTC. Its translation is CASSIRGEQYF.

The chain joins TRBV21-1 to TRBJ2-2; the table calls TRBD2, which could not be checked here. TRBV21-1 represents a pseudogene. This CDR3 is 13 amino acids long. CDR3 sequence: CASSLRDGGELFF. In DNA, the CDR3 is TGTGCCAGCAGCCTGAGGGATGGCGGGGAGCTGTTTTTT.

The chain links TRBV30 to TRBJ2-1, with TRBD2 as a possible D gene (6 bases). Between the trimmed V and J ends, which lost 1 base and 13 bases, there was a span of 11 bases. The CDR3 runs to 11 residues. Looked up from germline, CDR1 is GTSNPN and CDR2 is SVGIG (reference sequence). The CDR3: CAWSETGVQFF. The CDR3 region has the DNA TGTGCCTGGAGTGAGACGGGGGTCCAGTTCTTC.

The chain couples TRBV30 to TRBJ1-2, with D unresolved. The CDR3 is made up of 15 amino acids. V shed 0 bases and J shed 4 bases, with 15 bases lying between them. Germline assignment: CDR1 GTSNPN and CDR2 SVGIG (reference sequence). CDR3 in DNA: TGTGCCTGGAGTGTAATGCGGCAGCCTTCCTATGGCTACACCTTC. Encoded protein: CAWSVMRQPSYGYTF. Looking up the rest from reference TRBV30 and TRBJ1-2 gives the full variable domain: SQTIHQWPATLVQPVGSPLSLECTVEGTSNPNLYWYRQAAGRGLQLLFYSVGIGQISSEVPQNLSASRPQDRQFILSSKKLLLSDSGFYLCAWSVMRQPSYGYTFGSGTRLTVV.

The chain employs TRBV7-9 and TRBJ2-3; maybe TRBD2 (5 bases). The V end was cut by 6 bases, the J end by 0 bases, with 7 bases between. The CDR3 is made up of 13 amino acids. In germline, CDR1 is SEHNR, CDR2 FQNEAQ (reference sequence). DNA for the CDR3: TGTGCCAGCAGGAGGGAGAGCACAGATACGCAGTATTTT. This codes for CASRRESTDTQYF.

The chain links TRBV7-9 to TRBJ2-1, with D unresolved. The CDR3 has 12 residues. Trimming removed 2 bases at V and 5 bases at J, with 4 bases between. Germline assignment: CDR1 SEHNR and CDR2 FQNEAQ (reference sequence). The CDR3 DNA reads TGTGCCAGCAGCTTATATCACAATGAGCAGTTCTTC. Protein sequence: CASSLYHNEQFF.